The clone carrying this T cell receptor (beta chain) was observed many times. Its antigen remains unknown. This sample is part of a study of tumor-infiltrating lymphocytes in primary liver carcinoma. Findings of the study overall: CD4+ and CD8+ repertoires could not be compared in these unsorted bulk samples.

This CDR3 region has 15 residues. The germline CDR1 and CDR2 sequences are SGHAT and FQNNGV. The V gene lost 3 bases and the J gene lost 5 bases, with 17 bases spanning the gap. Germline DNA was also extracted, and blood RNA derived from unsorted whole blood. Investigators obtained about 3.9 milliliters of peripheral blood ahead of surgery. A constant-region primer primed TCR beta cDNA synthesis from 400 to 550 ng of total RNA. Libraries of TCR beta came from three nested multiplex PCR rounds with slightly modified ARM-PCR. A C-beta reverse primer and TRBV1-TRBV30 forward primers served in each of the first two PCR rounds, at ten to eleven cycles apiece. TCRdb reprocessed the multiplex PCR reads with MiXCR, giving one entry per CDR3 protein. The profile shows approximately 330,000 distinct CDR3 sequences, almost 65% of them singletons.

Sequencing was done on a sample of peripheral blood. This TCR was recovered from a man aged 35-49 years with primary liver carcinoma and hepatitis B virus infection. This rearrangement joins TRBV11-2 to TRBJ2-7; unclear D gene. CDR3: CASSFPDDPSDEQYF. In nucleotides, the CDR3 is TGTGCCAGCAGCTTCCCGGACGACCCATCGGACGAGCAGTACTTC.